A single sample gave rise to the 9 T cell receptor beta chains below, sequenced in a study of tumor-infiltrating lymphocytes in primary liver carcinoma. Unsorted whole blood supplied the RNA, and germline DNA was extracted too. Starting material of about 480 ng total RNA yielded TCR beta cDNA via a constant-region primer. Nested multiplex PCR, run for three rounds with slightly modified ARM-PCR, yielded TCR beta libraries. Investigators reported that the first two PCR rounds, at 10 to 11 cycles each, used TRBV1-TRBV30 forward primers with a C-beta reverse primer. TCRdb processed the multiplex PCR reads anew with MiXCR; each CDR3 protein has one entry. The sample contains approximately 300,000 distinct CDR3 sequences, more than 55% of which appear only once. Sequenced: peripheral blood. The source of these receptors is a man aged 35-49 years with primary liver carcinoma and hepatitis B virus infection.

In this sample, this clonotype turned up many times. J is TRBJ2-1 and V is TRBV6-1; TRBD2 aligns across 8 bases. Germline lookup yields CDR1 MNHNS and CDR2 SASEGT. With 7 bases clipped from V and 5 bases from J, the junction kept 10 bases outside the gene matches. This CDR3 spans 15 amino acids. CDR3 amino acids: CASTSLRRGDNEQFF. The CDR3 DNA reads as TGTGCCAGCACCAGCCTGAGGCGGGGGGACAATGAGCAGTTCTTC.

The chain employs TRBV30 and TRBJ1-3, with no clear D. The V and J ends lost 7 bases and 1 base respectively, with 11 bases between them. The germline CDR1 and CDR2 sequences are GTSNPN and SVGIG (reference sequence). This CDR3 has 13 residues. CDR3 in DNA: TGTGCCTTGAATTGGCTTTCTGGAAACACCATATATTTT. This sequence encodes CALNWLSGNTIYF.

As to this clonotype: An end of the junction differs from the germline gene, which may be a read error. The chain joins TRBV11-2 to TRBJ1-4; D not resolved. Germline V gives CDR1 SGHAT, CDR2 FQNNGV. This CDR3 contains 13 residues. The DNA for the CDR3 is TGTACCAGCAGCTTAGGGCTAGCCGAAAAAGTGTTTTTT. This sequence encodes CTSSLGLAEKVFF.

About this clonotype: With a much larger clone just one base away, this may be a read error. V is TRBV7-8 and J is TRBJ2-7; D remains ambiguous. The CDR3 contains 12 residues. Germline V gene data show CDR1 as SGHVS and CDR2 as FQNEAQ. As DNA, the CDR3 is TGTGCCAGCAGCTTTGATTGGTACGGGCAGTACTTC. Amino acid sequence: CASSFDWYGQYF.

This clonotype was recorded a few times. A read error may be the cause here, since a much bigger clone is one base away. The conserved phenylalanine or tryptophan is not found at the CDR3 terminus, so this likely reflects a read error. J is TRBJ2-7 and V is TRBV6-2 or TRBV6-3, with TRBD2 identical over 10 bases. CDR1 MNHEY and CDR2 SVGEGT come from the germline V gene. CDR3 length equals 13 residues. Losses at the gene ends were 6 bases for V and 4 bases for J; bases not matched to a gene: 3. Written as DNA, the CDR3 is TGTGCCAGCAGGCTGACTAGCGGGTACGAGCAGTACTTA. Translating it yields CASRLTSGYEQYL.

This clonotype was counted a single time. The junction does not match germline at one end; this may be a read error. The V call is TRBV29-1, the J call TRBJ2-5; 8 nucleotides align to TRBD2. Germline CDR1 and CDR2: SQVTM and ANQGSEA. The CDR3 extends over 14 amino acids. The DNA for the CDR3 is TGTAGCATTGAAGATAAGGCTAGCGGGGAGACCCAGTACTTC. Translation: CSIEDKASGETQYF.

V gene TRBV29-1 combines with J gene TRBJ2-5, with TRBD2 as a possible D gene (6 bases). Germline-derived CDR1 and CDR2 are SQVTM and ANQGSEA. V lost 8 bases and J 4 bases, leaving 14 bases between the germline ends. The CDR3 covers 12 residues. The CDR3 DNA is TGCAGCATTGGCGGGGTGGGAGAGACCCAGTACTTC. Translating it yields CSIGGVGETQYF.

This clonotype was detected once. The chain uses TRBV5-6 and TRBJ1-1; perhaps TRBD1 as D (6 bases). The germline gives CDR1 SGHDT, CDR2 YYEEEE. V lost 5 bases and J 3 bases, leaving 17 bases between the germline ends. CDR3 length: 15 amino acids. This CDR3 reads CASSDAGGPDTEAFF. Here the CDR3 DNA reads TGTGCCAGCAGTGATGCGGGGGGGCCGGACACTGAAGCTTTCTTT. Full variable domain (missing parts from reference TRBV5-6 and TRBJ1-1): DAGVTQSPTHLIKTRGQQVTLRCSPKSGHDTVSWYQQALGQGPQFIFQYYEEEERQRGNFPDRFSGHQFPNYSSELNVNALLLGDSALYLCASSDAGGPDTEAFFGQGTRLTVV.

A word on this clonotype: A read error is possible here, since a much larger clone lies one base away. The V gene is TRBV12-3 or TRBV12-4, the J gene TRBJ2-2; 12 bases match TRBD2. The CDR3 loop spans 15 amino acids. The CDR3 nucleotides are TGTGTCAGCAGAGGACTAGCGGGATCTTCCGGGGAGCTGTTTTTT. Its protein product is CVSRGLAGSSGELFF.